A selection of T cell receptor beta chains follows, all from one sample in a study of blood T cell repertoires in COVID-19. Produced via immunoSEQ multiplex PCR; TCRdb's table is partial and in-frame only. This sample has 250,000 to 400,000 clones; around 90% occur once, and the top ten carry less than 3%. Sequenced sample: peripheral blood. Source of these receptors: a woman in her twenties or thirties with COVID-19, enrolled during active disease. CDR3s include the opening cysteine and the closing phenylalanine or tryptophan. Each record gives: J gene, clone size, V gene, D gene, CDR3 DNA, CDR3 protein. The D gene is left open where the match is weak. Not all rows give a size; the values are once, few, many and, for expanded clones, a class.

TRBJ2-1 | - | TRBV19 | TRBD1 | TGTGCCAGTAGTCCACTCGACAGGGGAGGCTACAATGAGCAGTTCTTC | CASSPLDRGGYNEQFF
TRBJ2-2 | - | TRBV28 | TRBD2 | TGTGCCAGTTGTCTAGCGGGAACCGGGGAGCTGTTTTTT | CASCLAGTGELFF
TRBJ2-7 | - | TRBV11-2 | - | TGTGCCAGCAGCCCAGGGGGGATCTACGAGCAGTACTTC | CASSPGGIYEQYF
TRBJ2-3 | once | TRBV5-1 | TRBD1 | TGCGCCAGCAGCTTGGACAGGGGTCTTACAGATACGCAGTATTTT | CASSLDRGLTDTQYF
TRBJ1-1 | - | TRBV12-3/TRBV12-4 | - | TGTGCCAGCAGTCTCGGTGGTAACACTGAAGCTTTCTTT | CASSLGGNTEAFF
TRBJ1-5 | few | TRBV7-6 | TRBD1 | TGTGCCAGCAGCCAAAACCCGGGACAGGGAATTACCAATCAGCCCCAGCATTTT | CASSQNPGQGITNQPQHF
TRBJ1-1 | - | TRBV11-2 | - | TGTGCCAGCAGCTTATTCGGAGACAGGAACACTGAAGCTTTCTTT | CASSLFGDRNTEAFF
TRBJ1-5 | - | TRBV19 | - | TGTGCCAGTACAAACACCGCTAGCAATCAGCCCCAGCATTTT | CASTNTASNQPQHF
TRBJ2-2 | - | TRBV30 | TRBD2 | TGTGCCTGGAGTCCCAGGGGACTAGCGGCCACCGGGGAGCTGTTTTTT | CAWSPRGLAATGELFF
TRBJ2-5 | - | TRBV7-9 | - | TGTGCCAGCAGCTTAGTAGCAGAGACCCAGTACTTC | CASSLVAETQYF
TRBJ1-4 | - | TRBV27 | - | TGTGCCAGCAGTTCGCGTAGAGGTGAAAAACTGTTTTTT | CASSSRRGEKLFF
TRBJ2-3 | - | TRBV19 | - | TGTGCCAGTAGTGTGATTAGCGGAGGGAGTACAGATACGCAGTATTTT | CASSVISGGSTDTQYF
TRBJ2-1 | - | TRBV12-3/TRBV12-4 | - | TGTGCCAGCAGTTCTACAGGGTATAATGAGCAGTTCTTC | CASSSTGYNEQFF
TRBJ1-1 | few | TRBV6-5 | - | TGTGCCAGCAGTTACGATCGAATAGCTGAAGCTTTCTTT | CASSYDRIAEAFF
TRBJ1-5 | - | TRBV27 | - | TGTGCCAGCAGTTTGGGCCAGAATCAGCCCCAGCATTTT | CASSLGQNQPQHF
TRBJ2-7 | - | TRBV12-3/TRBV12-4 | - | TGTGCCAGCAGACTATACGAGCAGTACTTC | CASRLYEQYF
TRBJ1-5 | - | TRBV7-2 | - | TGTGCCAGCAGCTCTAACCGGGGTAATCAGCCCCAGCATTTT | CASSSNRGNQPQHF
TRBJ1-6 | - | TRBV11-2 | - | TGTGCCAGCAGCTTAGACGGGTCCTCACCCCTCCACTTT | CASSLDGSSPLHF
TRBJ2-3 | - | TRBV6-5 | - | TGTGCCAGCAGTTACGGTAGGGGGTTTACAGATACGCAGTATTTT | CASSYGRGFTDTQYF
TRBJ2-7 | - | TRBV29-1 | TRBD1 | TGCAGCGCCACAGGGGCCTCTGGCTACGAGCAGTACTTC | CSATGASGYEQYF
TRBJ1-4 | - | TRBV6-6 | TRBD1 | TGTGCCAGCAGCCCCCCGACAGGGATTACTGAAAAACTGTTTTTT | CASSPPTGITEKLFF
TRBJ2-5 | - | TRBV15 | - | TGTGCCACCAGCTCATCAGGGGCGGGCAAAGAGACCCAGTACTTC | CATSSSGAGKETQYF
TRBJ1-1 | - | TRBV19 | - | TGTGCCAGTAGTATTTCAAAAAGGGGGTACACTGAAGCTTTCTTT | CASSISKRGYTEAFF
TRBJ2-3 | - | TRBV30 | TRBD1 | TGTGCCAGTGGACAGGGTCGGCTAGATACGCAGTATTTT | CASGQGRLDTQYF
TRBJ2-1 | - | TRBV3-1/TRBV3-2 | TRBD2 | TGTGCCAGCAGCCAATCTCTGGGGAGGGAGGGAATATACAATGAGCAGTTCTTC | CASSQSLGREGIYNEQFF
TRBJ1-1 | - | TRBV5-1 | TRBD1 | TGCGCCAGCAGCTTGGTGGGACAGGGGAACACTGAAGCTTTCTTT | CASSLVGQGNTEAFF
TRBJ1-3 | - | TRBV5-4 | - | TGTGCCAGCAGCCGCCGCCCCGATTGGACAGCGAGCTCTGGAAACACCATATATTTT | CASSRRPDWTASSGNTIYF
TRBJ2-6 | - | TRBV9 | TRBD1 | TGTGCCAGCAGCGTAGCTACAGGGGTCACCCCCGGGGCCAACGTCCTGACTTTC | CASSVATGVTPGANVLTF
TRBJ2-1 | few | TRBV11-1 | - | TGTGCCAGCAGCTTTCCCAGGGGCATGGGCAATGAGCAGTTCTTC | CASSFPRGMGNEQFF
TRBJ1-1 | - | TRBV19 | - | TGTGCCAGTAGTATACGCAGGGCTAATGGTAGAGACACTGAAGCTTTCTTT | CASSIRRANGRDTEAFF
TRBJ1-1 | - | TRBV28 | TRBD1 | TGTGCCAGCATCGACAGGGGGAACACTGAAGCTTTCTTT | CASIDRGNTEAFF
TRBJ2-7 | - | TRBV27 | TRBD1 | TGTGCCAGCAAGCGGACAGGGGCAAGCTCCTACGAGCAGTACTTC | CASKRTGASSYEQYF
TRBJ2-5 | - | TRBV5-6 | - | TGTGCCAGCAGCGTCCTCCAAGAGACCCAGTACTTC | CASSVLQETQYF
TRBJ1-2 | - | TRBV6-1 | TRBD1 | TGTGCCAGCAGTGAGAGGGGGCCGGACTATGGCTACACCTTC | CASSERGPDYGYTF
TRBJ1-3 | few | TRBV28 | - | TGTGCCAGCAGTTTATGGGGTTCCGGGATTCACTCTGGAAACACCATATATTTT | CASSLWGSGIHSGNTIYF
TRBJ2-2 | once | TRBV3-1/TRBV3-2 | TRBD2 | TGTGCCAGCAGCCAAGTTGGACTAGGGGCCGGGGAGCTGTTTTTT | CASSQVGLGAGELFF
TRBJ2-7 | - | TRBV5-4 | - | TGTGCCAGCAGCTCGGACTGGGAGCAGTACTTC | CASSSDWEQYF
TRBJ1-2 | - | TRBV2 | - | TGTGCCAGCAGTGAGAGGCCAAACTATGGCTACACCTTC | CASSERPNYGYTF
TRBJ2-7 | - | TRBV27 | TRBD2 | TGTGCCAGCCGGGGACTAGCGGGAGTAATCGGCTACGAGCAGTACTTC | CASRGLAGVIGYEQYF
TRBJ2-1 | - | TRBV5-8 | - | TGTGCCAGCAGCTTAATATACATCAATGAGCAGTTCTTC | CASSLIYINEQFF
TRBJ1-1 | - | TRBV6-4 | - | TGTGCCAGCAGTGAATGGGGGGGGACTGAAGCTTTCTTT | CASSEWGGTEAFF
TRBJ1-5 | - | TRBV6-1 | - | TGTGCCAGCAGTGAAACATGGGGCACAAATCAGCCCCAGCATTTT | CASSETWGTNQPQHF
TRBJ1-1 | - | TRBV4-1 | TRBD1 | TGCGCCAGCAGCCAAGCTATGACAGGGGGCATGAACACTGAAGCTTTCTTT | CASSQAMTGGMNTEAFF
TRBJ2-6 | - | TRBV9 | - | TGTGCCAGCAGCGTAGGGAGTTCTGGGGCCAACGTCCTGACTTTC | CASSVGSSGANVLTF
TRBJ2-2 | - | TRBV6-2/TRBV6-3 | - | TGTGCCAGCAGCTATACTAGTGCGAACACCGGGGAGCTGTTTTTT | CASSYTSANTGELFF
TRBJ2-1 | - | TRBV7-9 | TRBD2 | TGTGCCAGCAGCTTAGACGGTGGGAGGGGCCGCAATGAGCAGTTCTTC | CASSLDGGRGRNEQFF
TRBJ2-7 | - | TRBV4-1 | TRBD2 | TGCGCCAGCAGCCAAGATCCCGCGGGGCTAGCGGACTTGTACGAGCAGTACTTC | CASSQDPAGLADLYEQYF
TRBJ2-3 | - | TRBV5-4 | TRBD2 | TGTGCCATCATCTTTCGGGAGGGCCCGCCAGATACGCAGTATTTT | CAIIFREGPPDTQYF
TRBJ2-1 | many | TRBV15 | TRBD2 | TGTGCCACCAGCAGAGATCGGGTCAGGCTAGCGGGCAATGAGCAGTTCTTC | CATSRDRVRLAGNEQFF
TRBJ1-3 | - | TRBV4-2 | TRBD1 | TGTGCCAGCAGCCCGAGGCAGGGGGATGGAAACACCATATATTTT | CASSPRQGDGNTIYF
TRBJ1-5 | - | TRBV2 | - | TGTGCCAGCAGTGAAGGGGGCCGATACAATCAGCCCCAGCATTTT | CASSEGGRYNQPQHF
TRBJ1-5 | - | TRBV11-3 | TRBD1 | TGTGCCAGCAGCTACGCCGGGCAGGGGGATCAGCCCCAGCATTTT | CASSYAGQGDQPQHF
TRBJ2-4 | - | TRBV2 | TRBD2 | TGTGCCAGCAGACTAGCGGGAGGGCCGAGGGACATTCAGTACTTC | CASRLAGGPRDIQYF
TRBJ1-1 | once | TRBV9 | TRBD1 | TGTGCCAGCAGCGTAGTCGGGACAGTGAACACTGAAGCTTTCTTT | CASSVVGTVNTEAFF
TRBJ2-7 | once | TRBV6-2/TRBV6-3 | - | TGTGCCAGCAGTGGGTATAGGAGCTCCTACGAGCAGTACTTC | CASSGYRSSYEQYF
TRBJ1-2 | - | TRBV28 | - | TGTGCCAGCAGTACACTGTTGCGGCCCGTCGACTATGGCTACACCTTC | CASSTLLRPVDYGYTF
TRBJ2-7 | - | TRBV19 | - | TGTGCCAGTAGTATAAGCGCAAGCTCCTACGAGCAGTACTTC | CASSISASSYEQYF